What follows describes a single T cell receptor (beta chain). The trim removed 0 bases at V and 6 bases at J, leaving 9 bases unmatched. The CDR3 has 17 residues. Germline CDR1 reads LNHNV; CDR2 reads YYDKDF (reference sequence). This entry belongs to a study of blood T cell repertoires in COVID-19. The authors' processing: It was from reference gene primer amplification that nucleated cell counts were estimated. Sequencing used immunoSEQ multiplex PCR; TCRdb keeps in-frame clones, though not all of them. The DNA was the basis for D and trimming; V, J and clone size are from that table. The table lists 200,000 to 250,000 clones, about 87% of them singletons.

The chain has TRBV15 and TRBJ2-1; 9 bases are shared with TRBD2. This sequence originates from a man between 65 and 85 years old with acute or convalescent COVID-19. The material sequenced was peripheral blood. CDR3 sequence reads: CATSREVAGGPGNEQFF. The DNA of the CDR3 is TGTGCCACCAGCAGAGAAGTGGCGGGAGGGCCGGGCAATGAGCAGTTCTTC.